This entry concerns a single T cell receptor beta chain. The table came from immunoSEQ multiplex PCR; TCRdb's copy has only in-frame clones and leaves some out. The sample lists 100,000 to 110,000 clones, around four fifths occurring once. The data originate from a study of blood T cell repertoires in COVID-19. Trimming pared 2 bases from V and 0 bases from J, leaving 11 bases between. The V gene's germline CDR1 is GTSNPN and CDR2 SVGIG (reference sequence). The CDR3 covers 16 residues. Sequences were obtained from peripheral blood. The chain is built from TRBV30 and TRBJ1-6; no firm D call. This receptor was identified in a man in his 70s with active or convalescent COVID-19. CDR3 DNA sequence: TGTGCCTGGAGTCCCCCCACAGTCTCCTATAATTCACCCCTCCACTTT. Residues: CAWSPPTVSYNSPLHF.